The rows below give T cell receptor beta chains drawn from one sample of a study of monozygotic twins with inflammatory bowel disease. With the 5' RACE reads reprocessed, TCRdb shows one record per CDR3 protein and no DNA. This listing includes some 150,000 distinct CDR3 sequences. The sequenced material came from blood. These receptors were obtained from a human donor with ulcerative colitis or Crohn's disease, or a healthy co-twin of an affected twin (not recorded which). Each CDR3 is given with its conserved first and last residue. Each record gives: CDR3 length, J gene, V gene, CDR3 protein.

13,TRBJ2-7,TRBV28,CASSGNYSYEQYF
16,TRBJ2-6,TRBV5-1,CASSWGPASGANVLTF
13,TRBJ1-1,TRBV28,CASSSTVEAEAFF
15,TRBJ2-7,TRBV7-6,CASSLVDSSTREQYF
14,TRBJ2-7,TRBV20-1,CSASSPGGGYEQYF
14,TRBJ2-3,TRBV28,CASRQQGPTDTQYF
19,TRBJ2-3,TRBV10-3,CAISDSTLIGLAGTDTQYF
13,TRBJ2-3,TRBV15,CATSYGRTDTQYF
18,TRBJ1-1,TRBV27,CASSLSHPGQGEIAEAFF
15,TRBJ2-1,TRBV9,CASSVRVGGEGEQFF
16,TRBJ2-2,TRBV7-6,CASSLSGRAGTGELFF
14,TRBJ1-1,TRBV4-1,CASRIGGEDTEAFF
12,TRBJ1-5,TRBV5-6,CASSSSHQPQHF
17,TRBJ1-6,TRBV7-2,CASSFSGASSYNSPLHF
13,TRBJ2-1,TRBV3-1,CASSAGGNNEQFF
16,TRBJ2-1,TRBV5-1,CASSFRAGGSYNEQFF
16,TRBJ1-4,TRBV3-1,CASTPRDRPTNEKLFF
17,TRBJ1-2,TRBV12-3/TRBV12-4,CASSLQAGAFTHYGYTF
13,TRBJ2-5,TRBV7-2,CASSFQGKETQYF
12,TRBJ1-5,TRBV28,CATQRSNQPQHF
22,TRBJ1-3,TRBV10-3,CAISESVGRGGSTPGSGNTIYF
15,TRBJ2-2,TRBV7-3,CASSLIGGFGGELFF
15,TRBJ2-1,TRBV5-6,CASSPMRVGGNEQFF
15,TRBJ2-1,TRBV9,CASSAGLAGTNEQFF
15,TRBJ2-3,TRBV2,CASSGATSGTDTQYF
14,TRBJ1-5,TRBV6-5,CASSSTGRSQPQHF
18,TRBJ1-2,TRBV20-1,CSARDDRWGRQGANGYTF